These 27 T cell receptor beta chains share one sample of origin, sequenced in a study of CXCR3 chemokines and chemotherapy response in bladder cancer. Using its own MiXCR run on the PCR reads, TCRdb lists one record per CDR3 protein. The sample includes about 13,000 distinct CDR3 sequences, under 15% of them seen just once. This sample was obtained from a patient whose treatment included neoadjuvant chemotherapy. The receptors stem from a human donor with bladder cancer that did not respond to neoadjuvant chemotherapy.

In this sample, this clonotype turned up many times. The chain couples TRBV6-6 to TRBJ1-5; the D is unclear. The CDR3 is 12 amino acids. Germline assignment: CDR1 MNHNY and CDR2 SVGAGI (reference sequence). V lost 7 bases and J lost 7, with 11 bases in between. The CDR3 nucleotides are TGTGCCAGCATCGCGGAGGGACAGCCCCAGCATTTT. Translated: CASIAEGQPQHF.

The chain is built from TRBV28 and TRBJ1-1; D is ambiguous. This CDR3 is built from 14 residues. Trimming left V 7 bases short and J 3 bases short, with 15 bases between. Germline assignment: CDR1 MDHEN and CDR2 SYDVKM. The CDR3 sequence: CASMALGIDTEAFF. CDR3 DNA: TGTGCCAGCATGGCTCTCGGTATTGACACTGAAGCTTTCTTT.

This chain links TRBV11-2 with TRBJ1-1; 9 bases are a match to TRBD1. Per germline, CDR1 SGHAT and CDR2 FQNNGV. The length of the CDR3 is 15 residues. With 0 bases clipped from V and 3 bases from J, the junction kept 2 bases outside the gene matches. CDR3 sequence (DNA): TGTGCCAGCAGCTTAGATGGACAGGGGCACACTGAAGCTTTCTTT. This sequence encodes CASSLDGQGHTEAFF.

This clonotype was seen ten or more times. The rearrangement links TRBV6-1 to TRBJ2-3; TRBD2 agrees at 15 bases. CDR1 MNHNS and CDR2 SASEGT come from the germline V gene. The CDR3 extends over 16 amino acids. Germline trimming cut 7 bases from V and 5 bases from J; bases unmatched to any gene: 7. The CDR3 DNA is TGTGCCAGCAAATCCGGACTAGCGGGAGGGTTAGATACGCAGTATTTT. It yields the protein CASKSGLAGGLDTQYF.

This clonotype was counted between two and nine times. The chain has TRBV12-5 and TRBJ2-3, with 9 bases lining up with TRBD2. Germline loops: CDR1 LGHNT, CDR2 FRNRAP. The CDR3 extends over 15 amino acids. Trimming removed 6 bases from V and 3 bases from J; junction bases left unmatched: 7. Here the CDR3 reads CASGYSGGGTDTQYF. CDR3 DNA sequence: TGTGCTAGTGGATATAGCGGGGGAGGAACAGATACGCAGTATTTT.

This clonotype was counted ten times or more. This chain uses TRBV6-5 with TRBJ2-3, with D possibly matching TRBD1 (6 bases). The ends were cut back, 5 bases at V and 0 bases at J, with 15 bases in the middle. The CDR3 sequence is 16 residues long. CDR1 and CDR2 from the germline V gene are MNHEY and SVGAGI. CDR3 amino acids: CASSQGTLTSTDTQYF. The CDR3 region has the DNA TGTGCCAGCAGTCAGGGGACACTGACTAGCACAGATACGCAGTATTTT.

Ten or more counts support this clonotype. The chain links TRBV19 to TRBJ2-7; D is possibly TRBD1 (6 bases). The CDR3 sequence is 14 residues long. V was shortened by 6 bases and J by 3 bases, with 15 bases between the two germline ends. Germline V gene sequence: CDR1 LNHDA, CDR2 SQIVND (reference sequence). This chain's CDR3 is CASRPTTGYYEQYF. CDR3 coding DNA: TGTGCCAGTAGACCCACCACAGGGTACTACGAGCAGTACTTC.

Here the CDR3 reads CAWRAGSYNSPLHF. In DNA form, the CDR3 reads TGTGCCTGGAGGGCGGGGTCCTATAATTCACCCCTCCACTTT. The chain has TRBV30 and TRBJ1-6, with D hard to call. The CDR3 totals 14 residues. CDR1 is GTSNPN, CDR2 SVGIG, per germline (reference sequence). V was clipped by 3 bases and J by 1 base, with 7 bases between them.

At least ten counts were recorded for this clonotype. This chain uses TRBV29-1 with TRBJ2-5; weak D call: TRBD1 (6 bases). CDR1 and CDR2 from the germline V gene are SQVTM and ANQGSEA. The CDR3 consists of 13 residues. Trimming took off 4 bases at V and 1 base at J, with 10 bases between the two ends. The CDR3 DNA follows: TGCAGCGTTGCCAGGACAGCCCAAGAGACCCAGTACTTC. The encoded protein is CSVARTAQETQYF.

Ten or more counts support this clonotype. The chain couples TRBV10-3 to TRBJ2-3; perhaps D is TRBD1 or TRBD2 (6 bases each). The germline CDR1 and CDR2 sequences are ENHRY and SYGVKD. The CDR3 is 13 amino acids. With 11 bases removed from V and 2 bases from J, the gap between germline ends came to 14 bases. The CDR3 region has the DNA TGTGCCTCCACAAGGGGGGACACAGATACGCAGTATTTT. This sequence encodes CASTRGDTDTQYF.

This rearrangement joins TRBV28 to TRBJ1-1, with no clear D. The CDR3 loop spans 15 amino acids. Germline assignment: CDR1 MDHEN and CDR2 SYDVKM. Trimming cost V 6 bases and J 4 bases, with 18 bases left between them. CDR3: CASSSLIGVATEAFF. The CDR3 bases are TGTGCCAGCAGCTCCTTGATTGGGGTGGCCACTGAAGCTTTCTTT.

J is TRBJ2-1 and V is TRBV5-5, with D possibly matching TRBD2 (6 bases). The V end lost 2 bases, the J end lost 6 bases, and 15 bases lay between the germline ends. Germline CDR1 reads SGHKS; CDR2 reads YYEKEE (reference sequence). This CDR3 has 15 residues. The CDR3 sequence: CASSFAGWQSNEQFF. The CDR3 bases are TGTGCCAGCAGCTTCGCGGGGTGGCAATCCAATGAGCAGTTCTTC. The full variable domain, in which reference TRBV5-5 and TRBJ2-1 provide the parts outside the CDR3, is DAGVTQSPTHLIKTRGQQVTLRCSPISGHKSVSWYQQVLGQGPQFIFQYYEKEERGRGNFPDRFSARQFPNYSSELNVNALLLGDSALYLCASSFAGWQSNEQFFGPGTRLTVL.

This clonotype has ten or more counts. DNA of the CDR3: TGTGCCAGCAGTTTAAGTCCCCAGGGCCCCTATGGCTACACCTTC. It specifies CASSLSPQGPYGYTF. This rearrangement joins TRBV12-3 or TRBV12-4 to TRBJ1-2, with D possibly matching TRBD1 (5 bases). V was clipped by 2 bases and J by 4 bases, with 14 bases between them. The CDR3 runs 15 residues.

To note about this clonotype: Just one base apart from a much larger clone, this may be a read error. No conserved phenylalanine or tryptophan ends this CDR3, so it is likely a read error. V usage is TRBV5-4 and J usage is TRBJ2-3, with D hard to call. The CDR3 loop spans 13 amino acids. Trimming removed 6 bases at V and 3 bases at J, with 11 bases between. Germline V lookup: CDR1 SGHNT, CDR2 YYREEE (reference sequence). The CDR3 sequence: CASMQTQTDTQYY. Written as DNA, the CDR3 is TGTGCCAGCATGCAGACCCAGACAGATACGCAGTATTAT.

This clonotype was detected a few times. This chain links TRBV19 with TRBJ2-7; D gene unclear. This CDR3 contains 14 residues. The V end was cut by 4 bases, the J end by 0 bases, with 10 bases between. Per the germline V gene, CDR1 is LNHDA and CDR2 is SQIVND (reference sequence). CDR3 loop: CASSTERSSYEQYF. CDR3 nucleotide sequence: TGTGCCAGTAGTACCGAGCGAAGCTCCTACGAGCAGTACTTC.

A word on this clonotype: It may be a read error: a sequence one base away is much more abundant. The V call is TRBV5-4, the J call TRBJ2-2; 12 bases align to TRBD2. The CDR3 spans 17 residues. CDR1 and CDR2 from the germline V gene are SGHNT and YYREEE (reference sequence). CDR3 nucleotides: TGTGTCAGCAGTCCCCTGGCTAGCGGGAGGGCAGGCGGGGAGCTGTTTTTT. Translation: CVSSPLASGRAGGELFF.

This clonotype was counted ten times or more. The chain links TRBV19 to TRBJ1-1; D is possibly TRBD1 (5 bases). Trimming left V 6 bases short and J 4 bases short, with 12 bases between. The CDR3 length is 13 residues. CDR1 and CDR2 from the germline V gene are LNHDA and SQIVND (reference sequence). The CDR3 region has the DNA TGTGCCAGTAGGTGGGGCTGGGGCACTGAAGCTTTCTTT. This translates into CASRWGWGTEAFF.

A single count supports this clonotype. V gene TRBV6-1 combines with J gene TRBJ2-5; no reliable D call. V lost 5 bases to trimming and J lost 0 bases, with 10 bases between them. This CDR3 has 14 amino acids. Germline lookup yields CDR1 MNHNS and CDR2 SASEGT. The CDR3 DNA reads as TGTGCCAGCAGTAAAAGCCGGGACCAAGAGACCCAGTACTTC. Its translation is CASSKSRDQETQYF.

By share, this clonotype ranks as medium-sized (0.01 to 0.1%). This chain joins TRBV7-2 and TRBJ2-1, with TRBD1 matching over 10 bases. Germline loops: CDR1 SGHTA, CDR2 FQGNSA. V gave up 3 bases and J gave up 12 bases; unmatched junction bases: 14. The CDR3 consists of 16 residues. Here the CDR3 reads CASSLGGQGTPGVQFF. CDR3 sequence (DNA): TGTGCCAGCAGCTTGGGGGGACAGGGGACCCCTGGTGTGCAGTTCTTC.

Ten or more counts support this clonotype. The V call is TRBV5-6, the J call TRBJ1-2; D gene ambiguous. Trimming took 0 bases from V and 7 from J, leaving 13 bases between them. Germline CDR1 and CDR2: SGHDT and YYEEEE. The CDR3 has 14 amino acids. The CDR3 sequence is CASSLAAGGGGYTF. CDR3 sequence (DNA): TGTGCCAGCAGCTTGGCCGCAGGAGGTGGTGGCTACACCTTC.

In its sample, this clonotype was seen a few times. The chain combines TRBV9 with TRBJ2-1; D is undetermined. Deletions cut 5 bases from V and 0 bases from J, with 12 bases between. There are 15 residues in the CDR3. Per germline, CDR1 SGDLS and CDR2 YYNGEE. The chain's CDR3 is CASRPAGSSYNEQFF. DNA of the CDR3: TGTGCCAGCAGGCCAGCCGGAAGCTCCTACAATGAGCAGTTCTTC.

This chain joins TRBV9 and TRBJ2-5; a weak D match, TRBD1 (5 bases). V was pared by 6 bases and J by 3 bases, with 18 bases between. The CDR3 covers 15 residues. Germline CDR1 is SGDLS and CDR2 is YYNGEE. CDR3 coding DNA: TGTGCCAGCACAAGGGCCCCGACAGCGAAAGAGACCCAGTACTTC. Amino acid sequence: CASTRAPTAKETQYF.

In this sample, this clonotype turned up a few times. CDR3 residues: CASRDRGRTDGYTF. As DNA, the CDR3 is TGTGCCAGCAGGGACAGGGGCCGAACGGATGGCTACACCTTC. The chain is built from TRBV7-9 and TRBJ1-2; 9 nucleotides line up with TRBD1. This CDR3 has 14 amino acids. The trim removed 6 bases at V and 6 bases at J, leaving 8 bases unmatched. The germline CDR1 and CDR2 sequences are SEHNR and FQNEAQ (reference sequence).

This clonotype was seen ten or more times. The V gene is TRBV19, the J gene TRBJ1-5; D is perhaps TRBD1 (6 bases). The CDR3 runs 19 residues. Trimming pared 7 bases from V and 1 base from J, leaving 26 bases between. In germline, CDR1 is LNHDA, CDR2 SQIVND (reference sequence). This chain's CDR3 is CASKKGSNREGPSNQPQHF. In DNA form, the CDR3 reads TGTGCCAGTAAGAAGGGTTCTAACAGGGAAGGACCAAGCAATCAGCCCCAGCATTTT.

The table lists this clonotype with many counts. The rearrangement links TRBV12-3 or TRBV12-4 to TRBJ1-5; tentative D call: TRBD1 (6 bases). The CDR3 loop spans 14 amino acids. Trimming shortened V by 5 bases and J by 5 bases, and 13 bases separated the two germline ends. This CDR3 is CASSLGTLYQPQHF. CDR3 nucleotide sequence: TGTGCCAGCAGTCTCGGGACACTATATCAGCCCCAGCATTTT.

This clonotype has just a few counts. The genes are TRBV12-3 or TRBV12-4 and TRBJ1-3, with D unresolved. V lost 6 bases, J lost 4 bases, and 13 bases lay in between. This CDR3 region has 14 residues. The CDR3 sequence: CASSSGGQGNTIYF. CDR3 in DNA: TGTGCCAGCAGCTCCGGCGGGCAGGGAAACACCATATATTTT.

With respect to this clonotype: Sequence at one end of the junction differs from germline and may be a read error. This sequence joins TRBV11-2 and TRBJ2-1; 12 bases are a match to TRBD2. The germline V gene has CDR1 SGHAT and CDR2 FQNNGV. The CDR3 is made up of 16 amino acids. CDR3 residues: CASSLGTSGGYSEQFF. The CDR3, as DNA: TGTGCCAGCAGCTTAGGCACTAGCGGGGGGTACAGTGAGCAGTTCTTC. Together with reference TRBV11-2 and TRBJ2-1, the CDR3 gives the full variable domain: EAGVAQSPRYKIIEKRQSVAFWCNPISGHATLYWYQQILGQGPKLLIQFQNNGVVDDSQLPKDRFSAERLKGVDSTLKIQPAKLEDSAVYLCASSLGTSGGYSEQFFGPGTRLTVL.